The clone carrying this TCR beta chain came up a few times. No antigen is known for it. The sample originates from a study of CD8 T cells in ankylosing spondylitis. Findings of the study overall: Disease-linked clones had a CD8+ phenotype and relatively low frequency in peripheral blood. There was a TCR beta motif, made of 7 to 9 highly homologous variants, that appeared characteristic of ankylosing spondylitis blood. Reported data indicate significant enrichment of disease-linked clones within matched ankylosing spondylitis synovial fluid. Some motif variants were previously reported in reactive arthritis synovial fluid and blood.

The CDR3 is made up of 15 amino acids. V trimming: 3 bases; J trimming: 4 bases; junction bases outside the gene matches: 4. Germline V CDR1 and CDR2: MDHEN, SYDVKM. In making TCR beta libraries, quantitative 5'-RACE with molecular barcodes was used. TCRdb processed the 5' RACE reads anew with MiXCR; each CDR3 protein has one entry. The sample lists fewer than 550,000 distinct CDR3 sequences, under 5.5% occurring once. V gene TRBV28 combines with J gene TRBJ2-7; 12 bases agree with TRBD2. The source of this sequence is a male donor with ankylosing spondylitis. Sequences were obtained from blood, either unsorted or a sorted T cell fraction (not recorded which). The CDR3 region is CASSLATSGRYEQYF. CDR3 nucleotides: TGTGCCAGCAGTTTGGCAACTAGCGGGAGGTACGAGCAGTACTTC.